This T cell receptor beta chain emerged from a study of blood T cell repertoires in COVID-19. Study overall: T cells, B-cell-depleted T cells, or PBMCs supplied cDNA or gDNA.

Using immunoSEQ multiplex PCR, the repertoire was profiled, and TCRdb retains in-frame clones only, with some absent. Of over 60,000 clones in the sample, about 88% were seen once. This clone showed up just once. J was trimmed by 7 bases and V by 8 bases; bases with no gene match: 15. Germline loops: CDR1 GTSNPN, CDR2 SVGIG (reference sequence). The CDR3 is 15 residues long. This TCR was recovered from a man between 65 and 85 years old with active or convalescent COVID-19. The source material was peripheral blood. The rearrangement joins TRBV30 to TRBJ2-1, with 9 bases identical to TRBD2. Here the CDR3 reads CAIGGGSGRYNEQFF. DNA for the CDR3: TGTGCCATCGGAGGGGGTAGCGGGAGATATAATGAGCAGTTCTTC. Supplemented by reference TRBV30 and TRBJ2-1, the full variable domain reads SQTIHQWPATLVQPVGSPLSLECTVEGTSNPNLYWYRQAAGRGLQLLFYSVGIGQISSEVPQNLSASRPQDRQFILSSKKLLLSDSGFYLCAIGGGSGRYNEQFFGPGTRLTVL.